One sample yielded the 24 T cell receptor beta chains listed below, sequenced in a study of blood T cell repertoires in COVID-19. Generated by immunoSEQ multiplex PCR, the TCRdb table keeps only in-frame clones and is missing some. Among 150,000 or so clones listed, 79% were seen once. The sequenced material came from peripheral blood. The receptors were gathered from a woman aged 55-69 years with COVID-19, enrolled during active disease.

This chain joins TRBV6-2 or TRBV6-3 and TRBJ2-7, with 8 nucleotides matching TRBD2. Germline V gene lookup returns CDR1 MNHEY and CDR2 SVGEGT. This CDR3 region has 14 residues. Unmatched junction bases numbered 4, after V lost 6 bases and J lost 0 bases. CDR3: CASSVSGSSYEQYV. The CDR3 bases are TGTGCCAGCAGCGTAAGCGGGAGCTCCTACGAGCAGTACGTC.

This chain links TRBV7-2 with TRBJ2-2; a possible D gene is TRBD2 (5 bases). The V gene's germline CDR1 is SGHTA and CDR2 FQGNSA. Trimming shortened V by 4 bases and J by 1 base, and 13 bases separated the two germline ends. This CDR3 region has 16 residues. CDR3 region: CASSSAPRGNTGELFF. The CDR3 DNA reads as TGTGCCAGCAGCTCAGCCCCTCGGGGGAACACCGGGGAGCTGTTTTTT.

As to this clone: The junction shows a germline mismatch at one end, possibly a read error. The genes are TRBV7-7 and TRBJ2-2; TRBD2 is a possible D gene (6 bases). Germline CDR1 reads SSHAT; CDR2 reads FNYEAQ (reference sequence). The CDR3 runs to 13 residues. The CDR3 loop reads CASSFGGPGELFF. In DNA, the CDR3 is TGTGCTAGCAGCTTCGGGGGTCCCGGGGAGCTGTTTTTT.

The chain is built from TRBV14 and TRBJ2-5, with 7 bases identical to TRBD1. Germline V gene lookup returns CDR1 SGHDN and CDR2 FVKESK. This CDR3 is 13 amino acids long. V lost 3 bases, J lost 2 bases, and 0 bases stayed unmatched. The CDR3 DNA reads TGTGCCAGCAGCCAGGGACAGCAAGAGACCCAGTACTTC. As protein: CASSQGQQETQYF.

The chain's CDR3 is CASSISGDSNNSPLHF. The CDR3 DNA reads as TGTGCCAGTAGTATCTCCGGGGACAGTAATAATTCACCCCTCCACTTT. This sequence joins TRBV19 and TRBJ1-6; 7 nucleotides match TRBD1. There are 16 residues in the CDR3. Germline V lookup: CDR1 LNHDA, CDR2 SQIVND (reference sequence). J was trimmed by 5 bases and V by 3 bases; bases with no gene match: 7.

The chain has TRBV5-4 and TRBJ2-2; D not certain. CDR1 is SGHNT, CDR2 YYREEE, per germline (reference sequence). V lost 0 bases and J lost 6, with 6 bases in between. This CDR3 region has 13 residues. CDR3 DNA: TGTGCCAGCAGCTTGGTCTATTCCGGGGAGCTGTTTTTT. Translation: CASSLVYSGELFF.

The J gene is TRBJ1-5, the V gene TRBV19; 7 bases map to TRBD1. The V gene's germline CDR1 is LNHDA and CDR2 SQIVND (reference sequence). This CDR3 region has 16 residues. The trim removed 4 bases at V and 5 bases at J, leaving 11 bases unmatched. CDR3 bases: TGTGCCAGTAGTAGCCCCGGAAGGGGGCCTCATCAGCCCCAGCATTTT. The encoded protein is CASSSPGRGPHQPQHF. Looking up the rest from reference TRBV19 and TRBJ1-5 gives the full variable domain: DGGITQSPKYLFRKEGQNVTLSCEQNLNHDAMYWYRQDPGQGLRLIYYSQIVNDFQKGDIAEGYSVSREKKESFPLTVTSAQKNPTAFYLCASSSPGRGPHQPQHFGDGTRLSIL.

The gene calls are TRBV9 and TRBJ2-7, with 7 bases that match TRBD2. CDR1 and CDR2 (germline): SGDLS, YYNGEE. J gave up 3 bases and V 2 bases, and 8 bases lay outside the gene matches. The CDR3 runs 15 residues. CDR3 loop: CASSVRSSGDYEQYF. CDR3 nucleotides: TGTGCCAGCAGCGTTCGTTCTAGCGGAGACTACGAGCAGTACTTC.

The chain couples TRBV4-1 to TRBJ2-1, with TRBD2 matching over 7 bases. This CDR3 comprises 17 residues. The junction had 10 bases not matched to a gene; V was cut back by 5 bases and J by 0 bases. Germline V gene lookup returns CDR1 MGHRA and CDR2 YSYEKL. Here the CDR3 reads CASSTGGGGSSYNEQFF. Here the CDR3 DNA reads TGCGCCAGCAGCACGGGGGGTGGGGGAAGCTCCTACAATGAGCAGTTCTTC.

V and J are TRBV11-3 and TRBJ2-1; the D is unclear. Trimming removed 2 bases at V and 7 bases at J, with 12 bases between. The CDR3 runs 14 residues. Germline V CDR1 and CDR2: SGHNT, YENEEA. The CDR3 loop is CASSLNALINEQFF. The CDR3 DNA follows: TGTGCCAGCAGCTTAAACGCCCTAATAAATGAGCAGTTCTTC.

The genes are TRBV7-3 and TRBJ1-1; 7 bases match TRBD1. Germline V gene lookup returns CDR1 SGHTA and CDR2 FQGTGA. The CDR3 has 14 amino acids. V lost 3 bases to trimming and J lost 1 base; unmatched junction nucleotides: 2. CDR3 nucleotides: TGTGCCAGCAGCTTGCAGGGGGGGAACACTGAAGCTTTCTTT. This codes for CASSLQGGNTEAFF.

This chain connects TRBV29-1 to TRBJ2-1; 7 bases agree with TRBD2. J gave up 2 bases and V 4 bases, and 2 bases lay outside the gene matches. The CDR3 totals 13 residues. Germline CDR1 is SQVTM and CDR2 is ANQGSEA. The CDR3 here is CSVGRGAYNEQFF. In DNA form, the CDR3 reads TGCAGCGTTGGACGGGGGGCCTACAATGAGCAGTTCTTC.

This clone has a handful of counts. The V gene is TRBV7-9, the J gene TRBJ2-3; 8 nucleotides line up with TRBD2. The V segment lost 10 bases and the J segment 0 bases; nucleotides outside the gene matches: 6. The CDR3 contains 14 residues. CDR1 is SEHNR, CDR2 FQNEAQ, per germline (reference sequence). In nucleotides, the CDR3 is TGTGCCACTATAGCGGGGCAGAGCACAGATACGCAGTATTTT. Encoded protein: CATIAGQSTDTQYF.

Only a few counts were recorded for this clone. This chain links TRBV28 with TRBJ2-2; D is uncertain. The V gene lost 1 base and the J gene lost 1 base, with 7 bases spanning the gap. Per germline, CDR1 MDHEN and CDR2 SYDVKM. The CDR3 is 15 amino acids. CDR3 sequence (DNA): TGTGCCAGCAGTTTATTTCGCGGGAACACCGGGGAGCTGTTTTTT. Its translation is CASSLFRGNTGELFF. The full variable domain, completed using reference TRBV28 and TRBJ2-2, is DVKVTQSSRYLVKRTGEKVFLECVQDMDHENMFWYRQDPGLGLRLIYFSYDVKMKEKGDIPEGYSVSREKKERFSLILESASTNQTSMYLCASSLFRGNTGELFFGEGSRLTVL.

In regard to this clone: The sample contains more than one DNA sequence encoding this CDR3. The chain links TRBV6-5 to TRBJ1-5, with a weak D call TRBD1 (5 bases). Trimming cost V 6 bases and J 3 bases, with 15 bases left between them. This CDR3 is 15 amino acids long. Germline V lookup: CDR1 MNHEY, CDR2 SVGAGI. CDR3 protein: CASSPQGRNNQPQHF. CDR3 sequence (DNA): TGTGCCAGCAGCCCCCAGGGTAGGAACAATCAGCCCCAGCATTTT.

This clone was counted once. This rearrangement joins TRBV5-4 to TRBJ2-1, with D perhaps TRBD1 (6 bases). CDR3 length: 15 amino acids. CDR1 and CDR2 (germline): SGHNT, YYREEE (reference sequence). V dropped 4 bases and J dropped 1 base, with 12 bases sitting between them. Here the CDR3 DNA reads TGTGCCAGCAGCCTCCAGGGGCCTTCCTACAATGAGCAGTTCTTC. This encodes CASSLQGPSYNEQFF.

This clone was found a few times. V is TRBV27 and J is TRBJ2-3; 11 bases match TRBD1. Germline CDR1 and CDR2: MNHEY and SMNVEV (reference sequence). The J segment lost 5 bases and the V segment lost 3 bases, leaving 1 base of the junction unmatched. The CDR3 is 14 residues long. The CDR3 DNA reads TGTGCCAGCAGTTTCGGGACAGGGGGAGATACGCAGTATTTT. Protein product: CASSFGTGGDTQYF.

The chain employs TRBV18 and TRBJ2-2; D gene uncertain. The germline gives CDR1 KGHSH, CDR2 LQKENI. This CDR3 comprises 16 residues. V lost 4 bases and J 0 bases, leaving 12 bases between the germline ends. CDR3 region: CASSLGVPANTGELFF. CDR3 coding DNA: TGTGCCAGCTCACTAGGAGTTCCCGCGAACACCGGGGAGCTGTTTTTT.

The chain links TRBV5-4 to TRBJ2-2; weak D call: TRBD2 (7 bases). Germline V gene lookup returns CDR1 SGHNT and CDR2 YYREEE (reference sequence). The CDR3 extends over 15 amino acids. V lost 2 bases and J 4 bases, leaving 12 bases between the germline ends. Here the CDR3 reads CASSFRGGGTGELFF. Here the CDR3 DNA reads TGTGCCAGCAGCTTTAGGGGGGGTGGCACCGGGGAGCTGTTTTTT.

This sequence joins TRBV20-1 and TRBJ1-5; 11 bases match TRBD1. The CDR3 runs to 19 residues. V lost 3 bases and J lost 2; bases outside the gene matches: 15. The germline V gene encodes CDR1 DFQATT and CDR2 SNEGSKA (reference sequence). In DNA form, the CDR3 reads TGCAGTGCTAGTGGACAGGGGGCGGCGAGATCCCAAGGCAATCAGCCCCAGCATTTT. This gives the protein CSASGQGAARSQGNQPQHF.

The chain couples TRBV27 to TRBJ2-1, with 11 bases aligning to TRBD2. Unmatched junction bases numbered 6, after V lost 1 base and J lost 7 bases. The length of the CDR3 is 16 residues. Germline V lookup: CDR1 MNHEY, CDR2 SMNVEV (reference sequence). The CDR3 sequence: CASSLFRTSGRNEQFF. For the CDR3, the DNA is TGTGCCAGCAGTTTATTTCGGACTAGCGGGCGAAATGAGCAGTTCTTC.

This clone occurred a few times. The J gene is TRBJ1-6, the V gene TRBV11-2; 8 bases line up with TRBD1. Germline CDR1 SGHAT, CDR2 FQNNGV. The ends lost 5 bases at V and 6 bases at J; junction bases unmatched: 9. The CDR3 length is 16 residues. This CDR3 is CASSIPSTGANSPLHF. As DNA, the CDR3 is TGTGCCAGCAGCATCCCATCGACAGGGGCTAATTCACCCCTCCACTTT.

This clone came up once. The chain uses TRBV19 and TRBJ2-4; 8 bases agree with TRBD1. The CDR3 consists of 17 residues. Germline V gives CDR1 LNHDA, CDR2 SQIVND (reference sequence). Trimming took 8 bases from V and 6 from J; bases not matched to a gene: 18. The CDR3 region has the DNA TGTGCCAGTTCGTTACAGGGGGGAGTAGATAGGGGAAACATTCAGTACTTC. Translating it yields CASSLQGGVDRGNIQYF.

The chain employs TRBV5-6 and TRBJ2-7; maybe TRBD2 (6 bases). The CDR3 covers 15 residues. The V end lost 3 bases, the J end lost 3 bases, and 16 bases lay between the germline ends. Looked up from germline, CDR1 is SGHDT and CDR2 is YYEEEE. The CDR3 region has the DNA TGTGCCAGCAGCTCCCCACCGGGACTTCGCTACGAGCAGTACTTC. Amino acids: CASSSPPGLRYEQYF.